This TCR beta chain was captured in a study of shared clonotypes between healthy human individuals. Germline V lookup: CDR1 MGHRA, CDR2 YSYEKL. The CDR3 sequence is 15 residues long. V was cut by 7 bases and J by 0 bases, with 13 bases left in between. Deep-level settings were used for running the assay. Only in-frame clones appear in the TCRdb table, and some are missing; sequencing was by immunoSEQ multiplex PCR. The sample holds some 320,000 clones, 80% to 90% seen once. Every donor, a Caucasian adult, lived in Nashville, Tennessee. What CD8 memory combined were CD45RO+ cells and CCR7-negative CD45RA+ TemRA cells.

The chain carries TRBV4-1 and TRBJ2-4; D is uncertain. The sequenced sample was memory CD8+ T cells sorted from blood. Subset here: CD45RO+ cells pooled with CCR7-negative TemRA cells. This TCR derives from a man aged 18 to 29 in good health. The CDR3 spells CASTEMGLAKNIQYF. The CDR3, as DNA: TGCGCCAGCACCGAAATGGGGTTAGCCAAAAACATTCAGTACTTC.